A selection of T cell receptor beta chains follows, all from one sample in a study of T cell repertoires in cytomegalovirus infection. TCRdb called the reads again in MiXCR, with one record for every CDR3 protein. The profile covers about a million distinct CDR3 sequences, with about 33% appearing a single time and around an eighth taken by the ten largest. These receptors have no identified antigens. The sample was cultured CD8+ T cells from PBMCs, taken from culture after CMV antigen stimulation. These receptors were taken from a human donor in good health (CMV status not recorded). Some clones in this sample may be carry-over from other donors' samples. The CDR3 runs from the conserved cysteine through the conserved F or W.

cdr3_aa	v_call	j_call
CASSHTREGNEQFF	TRBV11-3	TRBJ2-1
CASSLAPDWIQETQYF	TRBV5-6	TRBJ2-5
CASSQVIGTPYYEQYF	TRBV4-3	TRBJ2-7
CATSPRQGGRPYEQYF	TRBV15	TRBJ2-7
CASSHLLSAGGYTF	TRBV4-1	TRBJ1-2
CASSFLTSGGVTDTQYF	TRBV12-3/TRBV12-4	TRBJ2-3
CASSPQGFYNEQFF	TRBV7-8	TRBJ2-1
CASSQNLAGGQYF	TRBV27	TRBJ2-7
CASSPNANTEAFF	TRBV6-1	TRBJ1-1
CASRRLRSGNTEAFF	TRBV11-3	TRBJ1-1
CASSSGGQGLGETQYF	TRBV13	TRBJ2-5
CASSFAGGAYYGYTF	TRBV12-3/TRBV12-4	TRBJ1-2
CASSQVNAGWRTGELFF	TRBV4-2	TRBJ2-2
CASSPPSGTGEFF	TRBV5-6	TRBJ2-1
CASSSGGYYGYTF	TRBV7-2	TRBJ1-2
CASSFERGGTDTQYF	TRBV7-9	TRBJ2-3
CASSEWVHTEAFF	TRBV25-1	TRBJ1-1
CASSLGVGKAFF	TRBV5-6	TRBJ1-1
CASSLEGLGLRKTQYF	TRBV7-2	TRBJ2-5
CASSYPLAGGGYSYNEQFF	TRBV6-1	TRBJ2-1
CASSRGTGESQETQYF	TRBV13	TRBJ2-5
CASSLRQGGHNEQFF	TRBV11-2	TRBJ2-1
CATSEGGGGGDTQYF	TRBV24-1	TRBJ2-3
CATSSPAAYSPLHF	TRBV15	TRBJ1-6
CASSLYRTGGYTGEQFF	TRBV28	TRBJ2-2
CSVEEYESLPRGNQPQHF	TRBV29-1	TRBJ1-5
CASFKGTEAFF	TRBV12-3/TRBV12-4	TRBJ1-1
CASSLAISVSGANVLTF	TRBV7-8	TRBJ2-6
CASSLPTTFDYGYTF	TRBV7-2	TRBJ1-2
CASRSGQGPYTDTQYF	TRBV5-1	TRBJ2-3
CAIGPSKGGYNEQFF	TRBV10-3	TRBJ2-1
CAIRGDQETQYF	TRBV10-3	TRBJ2-5
CASSLRTSLTDTQYF	TRBV7-9	TRBJ2-3
CASSYHGGQPGTEAFF	TRBV6-5	TRBJ1-1
CASSAGSRGSSYNEQFF	TRBV5-1	TRBJ2-1
CAISGDRSSYEQYF	TRBV10-3	TRBJ2-7
CASSMRSYNEQFF	TRBV7-6	TRBJ2-1
CASSPRGPIFYGYTF	TRBV27	TRBJ1-2
CASSPSVGGGTQYF	TRBV12-3/TRBV12-4	TRBJ2-3
CSARDKSPRTSGVGGEQFF	TRBV20-1	TRBJ2-1
CASRSRGSEEFF	TRBV28	TRBJ2-1
CASSLVVRGGTEAFF	TRBV12-3/TRBV12-4	TRBJ1-1
CASSPPGTLDTQYF	TRBV7-6	TRBJ2-3
CASSLAGPNSNQPQHF	TRBV5-5	TRBJ1-5
CATGYGFYSNQPQHF	TRBV19	TRBJ1-5
CASSKFRDTSSYNSPLHF	TRBV7-2	TRBJ1-6
CASSGVEGIWQPQHF	TRBV10-2	TRBJ1-5
CASSTSASYEQYF	TRBV12-3/TRBV12-4	TRBJ2-7
CASSQDPVTDTQYF	TRBV4-1	TRBJ2-3
CASSSGTVQETQYF	TRBV12-3/TRBV12-4	TRBJ2-5
CASSQEEGPGNEQFF	TRBV4-3	TRBJ2-1
CASRPDSNTGELFF	TRBV7-6	TRBJ2-2